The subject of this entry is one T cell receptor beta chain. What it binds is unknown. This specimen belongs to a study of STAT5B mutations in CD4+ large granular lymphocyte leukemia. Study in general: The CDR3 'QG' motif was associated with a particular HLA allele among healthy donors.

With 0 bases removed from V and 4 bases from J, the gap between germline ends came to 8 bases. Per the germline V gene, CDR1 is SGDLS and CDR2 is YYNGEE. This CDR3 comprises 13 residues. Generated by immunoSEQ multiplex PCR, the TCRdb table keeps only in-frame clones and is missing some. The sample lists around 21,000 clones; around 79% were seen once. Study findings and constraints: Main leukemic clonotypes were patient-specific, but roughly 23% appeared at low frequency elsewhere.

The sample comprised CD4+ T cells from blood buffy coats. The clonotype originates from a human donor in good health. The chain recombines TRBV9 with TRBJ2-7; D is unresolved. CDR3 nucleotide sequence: TGTGCCAGCAGCGTAGGCCCAGCTTACGAGCAGTACTTC. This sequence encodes CASSVGPAYEQYF. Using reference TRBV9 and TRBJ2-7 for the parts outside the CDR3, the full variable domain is DSGVTQTPKHLITATGQRVTLRCSPRSGDLSVYWYQQSLDQGLQFLIQYYNGEERAKGNILERFSAQQFPDLHSELNLSSLELGDSALYFCASSVGPAYEQYFGPGTRLTVT.